Listed below are T cell receptor beta chains from one sample, sequenced in a study of early T cells in non-severe SARS-CoV-2 infection. TCRdb ran MiXCR on the 5' RACE reads and lists one entry per CDR3 protein. Among fewer than 85,000 distinct CDR3 sequences listed, 10% to 12% were seen once. Sequenced here: whole blood, sampled at baseline. The receptor set was obtained from an adult who was a healthcare worker with PCR-confirmed SARS-CoV-2 infection or an uninfected control (not recorded which). CDR3s include the opening cysteine and the closing phenylalanine or tryptophan. A D gene is named only where the DNA matches it firmly. Clone size appears in some rows only: once, few, many, or a class for an expanded clone.

d_call: TRBD2; clone_size: many; v_call: TRBV18; j_call: TRBJ2-5; cdr3_aa: CASSPPSGQETQYF; cdr3_nt: TGTGCCAGCTCACCACCTAGCGGGCAAGAGACCCAGTACTTC
d_call: TRBD2; clone_size: few; v_call: TRBV12-3/TRBV12-4; j_call: TRBJ2-1; cdr3_aa: CASSRRRGTYNEQFF; cdr3_nt: TGTGCCAGCAGCCGAAGGCGGGGGACCTACAATGAGCAGTTCTTC
d_call: -; clone_size: -; v_call: TRBV18; j_call: TRBJ1-4; cdr3_aa: CASSLMVGANEKLFF; cdr3_nt: TGTGCCAGCTCACTTATGGTGGGGGCTAATGAAAAACTGTTTTTT
d_call: TRBD2; clone_size: -; v_call: TRBV5-6; j_call: TRBJ2-5; cdr3_aa: CASGVLAGSKTQYF; cdr3_nt: TGTGCAAGTGGGGTACTAGCGGGATCGAAGACCCAGTACTTC
d_call: -; clone_size: many; v_call: TRBV28; j_call: TRBJ2-7; cdr3_aa: CASSLLYEQYF; cdr3_nt: TGTGCCAGCAGCCTCCTTTACGAGCAGTACTTC
d_call: TRBD1; clone_size: few; v_call: TRBV12-3/TRBV12-4; j_call: TRBJ1-1; cdr3_aa: CASRTAGQSPEAFF; cdr3_nt: TGTGCCAGCCGAACCGCGGGACAGTCGCCTGAAGCTTTCTTT
d_call: -; clone_size: few; v_call: TRBV18; j_call: TRBJ1-1; cdr3_aa: CASSPPLLGNTEAFF; cdr3_nt: TGTGCCAGCTCACCACCCTTACTGGGGAACACTGAAGCTTTCTTT
d_call: -; clone_size: many; v_call: TRBV10-2; j_call: TRBJ1-5; cdr3_aa: CATLDGGFGPQHF; cdr3_nt: TGCGCCACACTCGACGGGGGCTTCGGGCCCCAGCATTTT
d_call: TRBD1; clone_size: -; v_call: TRBV3-1; j_call: TRBJ1-4; cdr3_aa: CASSPDRVNEKLFF; cdr3_nt: TGTGCCAGCAGCCCTGACAGGGTAAATGAAAAACTGTTTTTT
d_call: TRBD1; clone_size: few; v_call: TRBV7-2; j_call: TRBJ2-2; cdr3_aa: CASSWGQPNTGELFF; cdr3_nt: TGTGCCAGCAGCTGGGGACAGCCGAACACCGGGGAGCTGTTTTTT
d_call: -; clone_size: -; v_call: TRBV5-1; j_call: TRBJ1-6; cdr3_aa: CASSREGQINSPLHF; cdr3_nt: TGCGCCAGCAGCCGAGAAGGACAGATTAATTCACCCCTCCACTTT
d_call: -; clone_size: -; v_call: TRBV6-2/TRBV6-3; j_call: TRBJ2-5; cdr3_aa: CASSYAGWETQETQYF; cdr3_nt: TGTGCCAGCAGTTACGCCGGGTGGGAGACCCAAGAGACCCAGTACTTC
d_call: -; clone_size: -; v_call: TRBV6-1; j_call: TRBJ1-6; cdr3_aa: CASIDQRDSPLHF; cdr3_nt: TGTGCCAGCATAGACCAGCGGGATTCACCCCTCCACTTT
d_call: -; clone_size: -; v_call: TRBV6-1; j_call: TRBJ1-1; cdr3_aa: CASTSLIKNTEAFF; cdr3_nt: TGTGCCAGCACAAGCCTTATTAAGAACACTGAAGCTTTCTTT
d_call: -; clone_size: few; v_call: TRBV7-8; j_call: TRBJ2-7; cdr3_aa: CASSLPGKSYEQYF; cdr3_nt: TGTGCCAGCAGCCTCCCGGGAAAGTCCTACGAGCAGTACTTC
d_call: -; clone_size: -; v_call: TRBV29-1; j_call: TRBJ2-5; cdr3_aa: CSVEGTGYQETQYF; cdr3_nt: TGCAGCGTTGAAGGCACAGGGTACCAAGAGACCCAGTACTTC
d_call: -; clone_size: few; v_call: TRBV29-1; j_call: TRBJ2-5; cdr3_aa: CSVGQGETQYF; cdr3_nt: TGCAGCGTTGGGCAAGGAGAGACCCAGTACTTC
d_call: TRBD1; clone_size: -; v_call: TRBV5-1; j_call: TRBJ1-5; cdr3_aa: CASSPGTGRNSNQPQHF; cdr3_nt: TGCGCCAGCAGCCCCGGGACAGGCCGAAATAGCAATCAGCCCCAGCATTTT
d_call: -; clone_size: few; v_call: TRBV29-1; j_call: TRBJ1-1; cdr3_aa: CSVTRLGNTEAFF; cdr3_nt: TGCAGCGTTACCCGACTGGGGAACACTGAAGCTTTCTTT
d_call: -; clone_size: -; v_call: TRBV7-9; j_call: TRBJ1-2; cdr3_aa: CASSFDAYGYTF; cdr3_nt: TGTGCCAGCAGCTTTGACGCCTATGGCTACACCTTC
d_call: TRBD1; clone_size: few; v_call: TRBV29-1; j_call: TRBJ2-2; cdr3_aa: CSVEEDRGTGELFF; cdr3_nt: TGCAGCGTTGAGGAGGACAGGGGTACCGGGGAGCTGTTTTTT
d_call: TRBD1; clone_size: few; v_call: TRBV4-3; j_call: TRBJ2-6; cdr3_aa: CASSQEGTGVSGANVLTF; cdr3_nt: TGCGCCAGCAGCCAAGAAGGGACAGGAGTCTCTGGGGCCAACGTCCTGACTTTC
d_call: -; clone_size: many; v_call: TRBV6-4; j_call: TRBJ2-3; cdr3_aa: CASSDSVGSSTDTQYF; cdr3_nt: TGTGCCAGCAGTGACTCAGTCGGCTCTAGCACAGATACGCAGTATTTT
d_call: -; clone_size: many; v_call: TRBV29-1; j_call: TRBJ2-7; cdr3_aa: CSVGNGYEQYF; cdr3_nt: TGCAGCGTTGGTAACGGCTACGAGCAGTACTTC
d_call: TRBD1; clone_size: few; v_call: TRBV9; j_call: TRBJ2-7; cdr3_aa: CASSSTGTGNAEQYF; cdr3_nt: TGTGCCAGCAGCTCCACCGGGACAGGGAATGCCGAGCAGTACTTC
d_call: -; clone_size: -; v_call: TRBV19; j_call: TRBJ2-7; cdr3_aa: CASSIDPTRAEQYF; cdr3_nt: TGTGCCAGTAGTATAGACCCAACAAGGGCCGAGCAGTACTTC
d_call: -; clone_size: few; v_call: TRBV7-2; j_call: TRBJ1-2; cdr3_aa: CASSGVLGYGYTF; cdr3_nt: TGTGCCAGCAGCGGGGTATTAGGATATGGCTACACCTTC
d_call: -; clone_size: few; v_call: TRBV9; j_call: TRBJ1-4; cdr3_aa: CASSVGQDGINEKLFF; cdr3_nt: TGTGCCAGCAGCGTAGGGCAGGACGGGATAAATGAAAAACTGTTTTTT
d_call: -; clone_size: -; v_call: TRBV30; j_call: TRBJ1-6; cdr3_aa: CALDGGQRGSPLHF; cdr3_nt: TGTGCCTTAGACGGGGGACAACGGGGTTCACCCCTCCACTTT
d_call: -; clone_size: many; v_call: TRBV5-1; j_call: TRBJ1-2; cdr3_aa: CASSRSTGPSYGYTF; cdr3_nt: TGCGCCAGCAGCCGATCGACGGGGCCTAGCTATGGCTACACCTTC
d_call: -; clone_size: -; v_call: TRBV28; j_call: TRBJ1-2; cdr3_aa: CASTTMGGYTF; cdr3_nt: TGTGCCAGCACCACCATGGGAGGCTACACCTTC
d_call: -; clone_size: many; v_call: TRBV7-6; j_call: TRBJ2-2; cdr3_aa: CASSRTVGTGELFF; cdr3_nt: TGTGCCAGCAGCCGGACAGTAGGCACCGGGGAGCTGTTTTTT
d_call: -; clone_size: few; v_call: TRBV9; j_call: TRBJ1-1; cdr3_aa: CASSVDPNMNTEAFF; cdr3_nt: TGTGCCAGCAGCGTAGACCCGAATATGAACACTGAAGCTTTCTTT
d_call: -; clone_size: -; v_call: TRBV18; j_call: TRBJ2-7; cdr3_aa: CASSSPPGRSSEQYF; cdr3_nt: TGTGCCAGCTCATCACCCCCCGGCAGGTCAAGCGAGCAGTACTTC
d_call: -; clone_size: few; v_call: TRBV20-1; j_call: TRBJ1-6; cdr3_aa: CSARSQLNSPLHF; cdr3_nt: TGCAGTGCTAGATCACAGCTTAATTCACCCCTCCACTTT
d_call: TRBD1; clone_size: few; v_call: TRBV30; j_call: TRBJ2-3; cdr3_aa: CARNVRGLHTDTQYF; cdr3_nt: TGTGCCCGAAACGTCAGGGGGCTCCACACAGATACGCAGTATTTT
d_call: -; clone_size: once; v_call: TRBV11-2; j_call: TRBJ2-1; cdr3_aa: CASSSISPYNEQFF; cdr3_nt: TGTGCCAGCAGCTCTATAAGTCCCTACAATGAGCAGTTCTTC
d_call: -; clone_size: many; v_call: TRBV7-6; j_call: TRBJ1-5; cdr3_aa: CASSSQMGRGNQPQHF; cdr3_nt: TGTGCCAGCAGCTCTCAAATGGGGCGCGGCAATCAGCCCCAGCATTTT
d_call: -; clone_size: -; v_call: TRBV20-1; j_call: TRBJ2-6; cdr3_aa: CSAPDISGANVLTF; cdr3_nt: TGCAGTGCTCCCGACATCTCTGGGGCCAACGTCCTGACTTTC
d_call: TRBD1; clone_size: few; v_call: TRBV7-7; j_call: TRBJ1-2; cdr3_aa: CASSQSTGDYGYTF; cdr3_nt: TGTGCCAGCAGCCAATCGACAGGGGACTATGGCTACACCTTC
d_call: -; clone_size: -; v_call: TRBV11-2; j_call: TRBJ2-2; cdr3_aa: CASRGATNTGELFF; cdr3_nt: TGTGCCAGCAGAGGGGCGACCAACACCGGGGAGCTGTTTTTT
d_call: TRBD2; clone_size: -; v_call: TRBV7-9; j_call: TRBJ2-7; cdr3_aa: CASDPGGSSYEQYF; cdr3_nt: TGTGCCAGCGACCCGGGGGGAAGCTCCTACGAGCAGTACTTC
d_call: -; clone_size: many; v_call: TRBV7-2; j_call: TRBJ1-5; cdr3_aa: CACGTEQNQPQHF; cdr3_nt: TGTGCCTGCGGGACTGAGCAAAATCAGCCCCAGCATTTT
d_call: -; clone_size: -; v_call: TRBV20-1; j_call: TRBJ2-4; cdr3_aa: CSATPLTENIQYF; cdr3_nt: TGCAGTGCTACCCCTCTGACAGAAAACATTCAGTACTTC
d_call: TRBD1; clone_size: -; v_call: TRBV20-1; j_call: TRBJ1-5; cdr3_aa: CSARGDRGIRQPQHF; cdr3_nt: TGCAGTGCTAGGGGGGACAGGGGCATACGTCAGCCCCAGCATTTT
d_call: TRBD2; clone_size: -; v_call: TRBV12-3/TRBV12-4; j_call: TRBJ2-3; cdr3_aa: CASSHSGGGRPDTQYF; cdr3_nt: TGTGCCAGCAGTCATAGCGGGGGAGGTCGCCCAGATACGCAGTATTTT
d_call: -; clone_size: -; v_call: TRBV6-6; j_call: TRBJ2-7; cdr3_aa: CASSYSRGYEQYF; cdr3_nt: TGTGCCAGCAGTTACTCGCGGGGTTACGAGCAGTACTTC
d_call: TRBD2; clone_size: -; v_call: TRBV6-5; j_call: TRBJ2-5; cdr3_aa: CASIPLGGERKTQYF; cdr3_nt: TGTGCCAGCATTCCCCTTGGGGGGGAGAGGAAGACCCAGTACTTC
d_call: -; clone_size: many; v_call: TRBV7-9; j_call: TRBJ2-6; cdr3_aa: CASSTHRVTGANVLTF; cdr3_nt: TGTGCCAGCAGCACCCACAGGGTTACTGGGGCCAACGTCCTGACTTTC
d_call: -; clone_size: -; v_call: TRBV12-3/TRBV12-4; j_call: TRBJ1-1; cdr3_aa: CASTMDANTEAFF; cdr3_nt: TGTGCCAGCACTATGGACGCGAACACTGAAGCTTTCTTT
d_call: -; clone_size: many; v_call: TRBV6-5; j_call: TRBJ1-5; cdr3_aa: CASRRGEYQPQHF; cdr3_nt: TGTGCCAGCAGGAGAGGGGAGTATCAGCCCCAGCATTTT
d_call: TRBD1; clone_size: many; v_call: TRBV11-2; j_call: TRBJ2-1; cdr3_aa: CASSAPGQINNEQFF; cdr3_nt: TGTGCCAGCAGCGCACCGGGACAGATAAACAATGAGCAGTTCTTC
d_call: -; clone_size: many; v_call: TRBV11-2; j_call: TRBJ2-7; cdr3_aa: CASSPYLLGSRYEQYF; cdr3_nt: TGTGCCAGCAGCCCTTACCTCTTGGGCTCCCGCTACGAGCAGTACTTC
d_call: -; clone_size: many; v_call: TRBV28; j_call: TRBJ1-4; cdr3_aa: CASSAMDSLMKRVFF; cdr3_nt: TGTGCCAGCAGTGCAATGGACAGTTTAATGAAAAGGGTGTTTTTT
d_call: TRBD1; clone_size: many; v_call: TRBV19; j_call: TRBJ1-5; cdr3_aa: CASSIGTGGAGSNQPQHF; cdr3_nt: TGTGCCAGTAGTATCGGAACAGGGGGCGCGGGCTCCAATCAGCCCCAGCATTTT
d_call: -; clone_size: few; v_call: TRBV14; j_call: TRBJ1-6; cdr3_aa: CASSQGDNSPLHF; cdr3_nt: TGTGCCAGCAGCCAAGGGGATAATTCACCCCTCCACTTT
d_call: -; clone_size: -; v_call: TRBV6-2/TRBV6-3; j_call: TRBJ1-2; cdr3_aa: CASSRTFETAYGYTF; cdr3_nt: TGTGCCAGCAGTCGGACTTTTGAGACAGCATATGGCTACACCTTC
d_call: -; clone_size: many; v_call: TRBV28; j_call: TRBJ2-1; cdr3_aa: CASSIRRVLSNEQFF; cdr3_nt: TGTGCCAGCAGCATTAGACGAGTCTTATCCAATGAGCAGTTCTTC
d_call: -; clone_size: many; v_call: TRBV11-2; j_call: TRBJ1-6; cdr3_aa: CASSLSSSPLHF; cdr3_nt: TGTGCCAGCAGCTTATCGAGTTCACCCCTCCACTTT
d_call: TRBD1; clone_size: -; v_call: TRBV5-1; j_call: TRBJ1-1; cdr3_aa: CASSSPGGLGTEAFF; cdr3_nt: TGCGCCAGCAGCAGTCCAGGGGGCTTGGGGACTGAAGCTTTCTTT